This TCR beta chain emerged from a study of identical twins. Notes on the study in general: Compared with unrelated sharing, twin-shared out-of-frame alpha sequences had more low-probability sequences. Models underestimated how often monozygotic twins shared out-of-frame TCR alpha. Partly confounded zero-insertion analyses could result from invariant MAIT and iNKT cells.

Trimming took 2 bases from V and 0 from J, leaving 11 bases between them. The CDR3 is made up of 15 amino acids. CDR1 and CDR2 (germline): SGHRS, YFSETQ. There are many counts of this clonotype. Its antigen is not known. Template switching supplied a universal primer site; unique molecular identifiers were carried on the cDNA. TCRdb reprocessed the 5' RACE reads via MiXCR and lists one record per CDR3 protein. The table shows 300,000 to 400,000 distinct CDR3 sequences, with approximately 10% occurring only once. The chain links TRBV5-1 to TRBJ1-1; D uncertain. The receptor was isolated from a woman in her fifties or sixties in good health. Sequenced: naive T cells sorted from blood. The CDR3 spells CASSFLDHMNTEAFF. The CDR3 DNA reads TGCGCCAGCAGCTTTCTAGATCACATGAACACTGAAGCTTTCTTT.